This T cell receptor beta chain was recovered during a study of blood T cells in healthy people across ages. The CDR3 contains 15 residues. Germline V gene lookup returns CDR1 SGHRS and CDR2 YFSETQ. V dropped 7 bases and J dropped 4 bases, with 20 bases sitting between them. Combining a sample-barcoded 5' primer with a J-beta primer mix, a second PCR ran for roughly 7 to 12 cycles. TCRdb redid the calling of the 5' RACE reads with MiXCR, one entry per CDR3 protein. This table holds over a million distinct CDR3 sequences, 40% to 50% found once. A note on this clonotype: The antigen remains undetermined.

Study-wide points: In long-lived donors, naive CD4+ cell counts and diversity exceeded those of aged donors. The study regarded diversity estimates from one million T cells as underestimates.

Healthy Caucasian individuals from Russia aged 6 to 90 were enrolled as donors. A minimum of 5 micrograms of total RNA was extracted per sample. The material sequenced was blood. V and J are TRBV5-1 and TRBJ1-2; D may be TRBD1 (5 bases). This TCR was recovered from a woman aged 18-29 years in good health. This chain's CDR3 is CASGSEGTPFYGYTF. CDR3 coding DNA: TGCGCCAGCGGCTCGGAGGGGACGCCGTTCTATGGCTACACCTTC. Drawing the rest from reference TRBV5-1 and TRBJ1-2, the complete variable domain is KAGVTQTPRYLIKTRGQQVTLSCSPISGHRSVSWYQQTPGQGLQFLFEYFSETQRNKGNFPGRFSGRQFSNSRSEMNVSTLELGDSALYLCASGSEGTPFYGYTFGSGTRLTVV.